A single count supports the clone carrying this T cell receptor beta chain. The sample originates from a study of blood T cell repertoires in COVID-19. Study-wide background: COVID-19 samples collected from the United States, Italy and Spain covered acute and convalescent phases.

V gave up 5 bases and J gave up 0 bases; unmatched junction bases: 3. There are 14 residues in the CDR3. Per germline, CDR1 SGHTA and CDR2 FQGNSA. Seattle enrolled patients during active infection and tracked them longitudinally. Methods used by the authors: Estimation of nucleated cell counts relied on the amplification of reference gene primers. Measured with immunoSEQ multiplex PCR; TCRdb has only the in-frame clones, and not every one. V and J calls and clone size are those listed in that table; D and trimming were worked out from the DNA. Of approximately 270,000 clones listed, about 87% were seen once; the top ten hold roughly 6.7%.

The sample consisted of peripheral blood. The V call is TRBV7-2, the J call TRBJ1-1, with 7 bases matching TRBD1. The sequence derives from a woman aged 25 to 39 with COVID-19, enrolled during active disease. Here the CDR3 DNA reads TGTGCCAGCAGCCGGGACAGTATGAACACTGAAGCTTTCTTT. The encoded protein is CASSRDSMNTEAFF.